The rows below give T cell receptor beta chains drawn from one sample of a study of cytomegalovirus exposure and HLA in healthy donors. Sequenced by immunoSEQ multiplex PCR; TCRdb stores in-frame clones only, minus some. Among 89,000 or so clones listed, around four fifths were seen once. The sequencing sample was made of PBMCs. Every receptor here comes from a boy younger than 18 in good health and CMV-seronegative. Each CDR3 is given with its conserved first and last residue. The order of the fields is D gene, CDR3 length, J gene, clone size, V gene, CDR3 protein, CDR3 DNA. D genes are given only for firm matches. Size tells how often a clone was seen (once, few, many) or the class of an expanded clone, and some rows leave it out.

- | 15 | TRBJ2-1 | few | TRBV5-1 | CASSALTSSYNEQFF | TGCGCCAGCAGCGCGTTGACAAGCTCCTACAATGAGCAGTTCTTC
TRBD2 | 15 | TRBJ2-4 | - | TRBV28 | CASSSAKREGTIQYF | TGTGCCAGCAGTTCCGCCAAGCGGGAGGGAACCATTCAGTACTTC
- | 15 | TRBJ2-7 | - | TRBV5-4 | CASSSVGQTAYEQYF | TGTGCCAGCAGTTCTGTCGGACAGACCGCCTACGAGCAGTACTTC
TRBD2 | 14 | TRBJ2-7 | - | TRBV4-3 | CASSQAGLPYEQYF | TGCGCCAGCAGCCAAGCGGGACTACCCTACGAGCAGTACTTC
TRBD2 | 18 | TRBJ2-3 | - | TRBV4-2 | CASSQSFAAGVSTDTQYF | TGTGCCAGCAGCCAAAGTTTCGCAGCGGGAGTGAGTACAGATACGCAGTATTTT
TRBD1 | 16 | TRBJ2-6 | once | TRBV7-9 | CASSSPGQGATNVLTF | TGTGCCAGCAGCTCGCCGGGACAGGGGGCTACCAACGTCCTGACTTTC
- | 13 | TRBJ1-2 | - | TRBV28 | CAIPHRGISGYTF | TGTGCCATACCTCACCGAGGCATCTCTGGCTACACCTTC
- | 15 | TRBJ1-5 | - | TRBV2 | CASSEEQGPNQPQHF | TGTGCCAGCAGTGAAGAACAGGGCCCTAATCAGCCCCAGCATTTT
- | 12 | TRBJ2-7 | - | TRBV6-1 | CASSEWGGSAYF | TGTGCCAGCAGTGAATGGGGCGGTAGTGCGTACTTC
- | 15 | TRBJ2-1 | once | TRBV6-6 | CASSYEYRDSNEQFF | TGTGCCAGCAGTTACGAATATAGGGACTCCAATGAGCAGTTCTTC
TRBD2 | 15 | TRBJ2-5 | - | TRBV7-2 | CASSISGRGQETQYF | TGTGCCAGCAGCATTAGCGGGAGGGGCCAAGAGACCCAGTACTTC
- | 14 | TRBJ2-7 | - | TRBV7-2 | CASSLGLAGVEQYF | TGTGCCAGCAGCTTAGGGCTAGCAGGGGTGGAGCAGTACTTC
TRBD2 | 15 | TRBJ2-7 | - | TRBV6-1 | CASSFGLAGSYEQYF | TGTGCCAGCAGTTTCGGACTAGCGGGGAGCTACGAGCAGTACTTC
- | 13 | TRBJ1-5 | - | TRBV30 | CAWSREFGQPQHF | TGTGCCTGGAGTCGGGAATTCGGTCAGCCCCAGCATTTT
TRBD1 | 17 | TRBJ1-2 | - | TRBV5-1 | CASSPMGQGTGDYGYTF | TGCGCCAGCAGCCCCATGGGACAGGGAACGGGGGACTATGGCTACACCTTC
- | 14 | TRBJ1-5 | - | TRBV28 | CASSRDSLNQPQHF | TGTGCCAGCAGCCGCGACAGTCTCAATCAGCCCCAGCATTTT
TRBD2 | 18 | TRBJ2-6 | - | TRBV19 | CASSIGGSGSSGANVLTF | TGTGCCAGTAGTATAGGGGGTAGCGGGAGCTCTGGGGCCAACGTCCTGACTTTC
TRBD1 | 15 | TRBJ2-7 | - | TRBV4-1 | CASSRSGQGFHEQYF | TGCGCCAGCAGCCGAAGTGGACAGGGGTTTCACGAGCAGTACTTC
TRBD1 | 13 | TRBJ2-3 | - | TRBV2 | CASRTGGTDTQYF | TGTGCCAGCAGGACAGGGGGCACAGATACGCAGTATTTT
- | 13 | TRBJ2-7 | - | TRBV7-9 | CASSGQGFDEQYF | TGTGCCAGCAGCGGTCAGGGTTTCGACGAGCAGTACTTC
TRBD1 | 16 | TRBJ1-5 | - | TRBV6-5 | CASSYIGTGGVQPQHF | TGTGCCAGCAGTTACATCGGGACAGGCGGAGTTCAGCCCCAGCATTTT
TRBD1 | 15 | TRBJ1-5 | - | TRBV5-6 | CASSSSTGVSQPQHF | TGTGCCAGCAGCTCTTCTACAGGGGTGAGCCAGCCCCAGCATTTT
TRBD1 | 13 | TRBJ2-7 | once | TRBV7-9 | CASNPQGAHEQYF | TGTGCCAGCAACCCACAGGGGGCCCACGAGCAGTACTTC
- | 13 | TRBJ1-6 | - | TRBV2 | CASSEGRGSPLHF | TGTGCCAGCAGTGAAGGGCGGGGTTCACCCCTCCACTTT
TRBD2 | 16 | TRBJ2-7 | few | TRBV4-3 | CASSQDAGGSYDEQYF | TGCGCCAGCAGCCAAGATGCCGGGGGGAGTTACGACGAGCAGTACTTC